This T cell receptor beta chain came from a study of Ad26.COV2.S vaccination and SARS-CoV-2 variants (dated by TCRdb to the early 2020s). For the wider study: Vaccine-arm donors came from COV1001, a multicentre, randomized, double-blind, placebo-controlled phase I-IIa trial of Ad26.COV2.S in healthy adults. Dosing of Ad26.COV2.S was intramuscular, at either 5x10^10 or 1x10^11 viral particles, delivered as one shot or as two shots spaced 56 days apart. TCRbeta repertoire sequencing served as the tool for gauging how specific and how broad the SARS-CoV-2-reactive T cell receptors were following Ad26.COV2.S vaccination. A total of 32 samples were included in the TCR-sequenced set, comprising around 19 Ad26.COV2.S vaccine recipients, 5 placebo recipients and 8 SARS-CoV-2 convalescent individuals. Trial participants were randomized into five groups of five, in which low-dose or high-dose Ad26.COV2.S was given once or twice, or placebo was given on both occasions. Throughout the experiments and outcome assessment, investigators stayed blinded to trial group allocation.

Broad study findings and their caveats: It was noted by the authors that total T cell responses may have been underestimated by the TCR breadth and depth analyses. The study was not powered to compare responses between vaccine doses or regimens. Substantial breadth of spike-specific CD8+ and CD4+ T cell responses was reported after vaccination. Vaccine and placebo recipients had similar non-spike TCR breadth, a finding consistent with the vaccine containing only spike. Compared with placebo recipients, Ad26.COV2.S recipients showed higher spike-specific TCR breadth (P = 0.0014).

The treatment or condition label corresponds to: around 19 received Ad26.COV2.S at low or high dose, single or two shots; about 5 received placebo; per-sample allocation not given. Repertoires of vaccine and placebo recipients were sequenced from samples collected on day 63 after the first injection. Between 29 July and 7 August 2020, Cohort 1b enrolled about 27 adults aged 18-55 years at one site in Boston, USA. Ad26.COV2.S consisted of a replication-incompetent adenovirus type 26 vector by which a prefusion-stabilized SARS-CoV-2 spike protein from the original Wuhan strain was expressed. The immunoSEQ Assay was used to sequence TCRbeta CDR3 regions. After extraction, genomic DNA underwent amplification by bias-controlled multiplex PCR, followed by high-throughput sequencing. The authors processed their data as follows. To quantify the absolute abundance of each unique TCRbeta CDR3 region, sequences were collapsed and filtered. T cell fraction was estimated by normalizing TCRbeta template counts to usable DNA, with usable DNA measured through amplification of reference genes found in all nucleated cells. Repertoire TCRs were annotated as SARS-CoV-2-specific by exact matching of V gene, CDR3 amino acid sequence and J gene to a known reactive TCR set. The reference SARS-CoV-2 TCR set was derived from MIRA and filtered for enrichment in COVID-19-positive ImmuneCODE repertoires, a step that removed public or cross-reactive TCRs. Using the MIRA antigens, annotated TCRs were further analysed by specific ORF or by position within an ORF. Depth was the summed frequency of annotated unique rearrangements, while breadth was defined as annotated unique rearrangements over total unique productive rearrangements. Two-sided Wilcoxon rank-sum tests were used to compare TCR breadth between groups. This is the immuneACCESS table as TCRdb keeps it, with only in-frame sequences that have V and J called. A part of the clones is gone; compared with another copy, unresolved V genes explain less than half, and the rest is unexplained. The DNA was the basis for D and trimming; V, J and clone size are from that table. Counted in this sample were 380,000 or so clones; roughly 80% of them appeared once. The top ten clones comprise around 7% of the sample.

As regards this clone: What this receptor recognizes is not known. Base-call qualities are not available, and no considerably larger clone is one nucleotide away.

The germline V gene (reference sequence) supplies CDR1 LNHDA and CDR2 SQIVND. The cysteine opens and the phenylalanine closes a CDR3 of 10 amino acids. Just the 30-base CDR3 DNA is kept, in frame starting at base 1. V drops 7 bases and J drops 6 bases, leaving 3 bases in between. The sequencing here drew on peripheral blood, taken in a trial of Ad26.COV2.S vaccine versus placebo. This receptor chain uses TRBV19 and TRBJ1-4; the D gene cannot be resolved reliably. The TCR sequence derives from a person between 18 and 65 years old who received the Ad26.COV2.S COVID-19 vaccine or a placebo. The bases are TGTGCCAGTATGTATGAAAAACTGTTTTTT. Its protein is CASMYEKLFF.